Following are 30 T cell receptor beta chains from one sample sequenced in a study of T cell changes during pregnancy in multiple sclerosis. Libraries were prepared by immunoSEQ multiplex PCR; TCRdb keeps only in-frame clonotypes and omits some of them. The table has about 89,000 clones, 90% to 95% seen once; the top ten hold about 0.8%. This sample comprised peripheral blood, obtained in the third trimester of pregnancy. These receptors all come from a female donor with multiple sclerosis, enrolled in a pregnancy study.

The gene calls are TRBV7-9 and TRBJ2-7; 7 bases match TRBD1. Germline loops: CDR1 SEHNR, CDR2 FQNEAQ (reference sequence). Losses at the gene ends were 5 bases for V and 7 bases for J; bases not matched to a gene: 2. The CDR3 covers 11 residues. CDR3 nucleotides: TGTGCCAGCAGCCGACAGGGAGAGCAGTACTTC. This gives the protein CASSRQGEQYF.

V and J are TRBV19 and TRBJ1-1; TRBD1 agrees at 8 bases. The CDR3 totals 14 residues. The V and J ends lost 5 bases and 6 bases, in that order; junction bases with no gene match: 8. Germline values: CDR1 LNHDA, CDR2 SQIVND (reference sequence). CDR3 sequence reads: CASSPRTGKAEAFF. The CDR3 DNA sequence: TGTGCCAGTAGTCCTCGGACAGGGAAGGCTGAAGCTTTCTTT.

The chain employs TRBV5-1 and TRBJ1-3; the D is unclear. The CDR3 totals 14 residues. Deletions cut 6 bases from V and 2 bases from J, with 12 bases between. Per the germline V gene, CDR1 is SGHRS and CDR2 is YFSETQ. The CDR3 loop reads CASTAGGTGNTIYF. CDR3 nucleotide sequence: TGCGCCAGCACCGCCGGCGGCACTGGAAACACCATATATTTT.

The chain uses TRBV28 and TRBJ2-6; D unclear. Germline CDR1 reads MDHEN; CDR2 reads SYDVKM. Trimming took off 6 bases at V and 1 base at J, with 7 bases between the two ends. The CDR3 is made up of 14 amino acids. The DNA for the CDR3 is TGTGCCAGCAGACCCAGGTCTGGGGCCAACGTCCTGACTTTC. It is translated as CASRPRSGANVLTF.

This clone was observed once. This rearrangement joins TRBV2 to TRBJ2-7; TRBD2 matches 8 bases. The CDR3 length is 13 residues. Germline CDR1 and CDR2: SNHLY and FYNNEI. Trimming took 7 bases from V and 3 from J; bases not matched to a gene: 5. This chain's CDR3 is CASMREVGYEQYF. In nucleotides, the CDR3 is TGTGCCAGCATGCGGGAGGTGGGCTACGAGCAGTACTTC.

The J gene is TRBJ2-7, the V gene TRBV11-2; tentatively, D is TRBD1 (6 bases). CDR3 size: 15 residues. The V end was cut by 5 bases, the J end by 6 bases, with 20 bases between. The germline CDR1 and CDR2 sequences are SGHAT and FQNNGV. The CDR3 protein is CASSRFGTRNVEQYF. CDR3 nucleotides: TGTGCCAGCAGCCGGTTTGGGACACGGAACGTCGAGCAGTACTTC.

The chain carries TRBV5-4 and TRBJ2-1, with 8 bases matching TRBD2. The CDR3 extends over 15 amino acids. The V segment lost 2 bases and the J segment 4 bases; nucleotides outside the gene matches: 5. Germline V gene data show CDR1 as SGHNT and CDR2 as YYREEE (reference sequence). In DNA, the CDR3 is TGTGCCAGCAGCTTCAAGCGGGAGTCTTACAATGAGCAGTTCTTC. It is translated as CASSFKRESYNEQFF.

The CDR3 here is CASSPEPTGWDTIYF. CDR3 bases: TGTGCCAGCTCACCGGAGCCGACAGGGTGGGACACCATATATTTT. The rearrangement uses TRBV18 and TRBJ1-3; the match to TRBD1 covers 7 bases. This CDR3 contains 15 residues. With 3 bases clipped from V and 8 bases from J, the junction kept 10 bases outside the gene matches. Germline assignment: CDR1 KGHSH and CDR2 LQKENI.

The chain couples TRBV30 to TRBJ1-6, with D maybe TRBD1 (5 bases). The length of the CDR3 is 15 residues. V was pared by 1 base and J by 7 bases, with 14 bases between. Germline V gene lookup returns CDR1 GTSNPN and CDR2 SVGIG (reference sequence). CDR3 residues: CAWSGALQGNSPLHF. DNA of the CDR3: TGTGCCTGGAGTGGCGCCCTCCAGGGCAATTCACCCCTCCACTTT.

The chain has TRBV30 and TRBJ2-5, with D tentatively TRBD2 (7 bases). V was shortened by 0 bases and J by 5 bases, with 13 bases between the two germline ends. Germline V gene lookup returns CDR1 GTSNPN and CDR2 SVGIG (reference sequence). The CDR3 runs to 14 residues. DNA of the CDR3: TGTGCCTGGAGTGTAGGGGGGGCCGGGGAGACCCAGTACTTC. This gives the protein CAWSVGGAGETQYF.

This clone was found a few times. The chain employs TRBV27 and TRBJ1-5; 9 nucleotides align to TRBD1. Germline CDR1 MNHEY, CDR2 SMNVEV (reference sequence). Unmatched junction bases numbered 9, after V lost 3 bases and J lost 0 bases. This CDR3 region has 18 residues. This CDR3 is CASSFPGTGKDSNQPQHF. The CDR3 DNA follows: TGTGCCAGCAGTTTTCCCGGGACAGGGAAGGATAGCAATCAGCCCCAGCATTTT.

The chain joins TRBV6-6 to TRBJ2-5, with D possibly matching TRBD2 (5 bases). The CDR3 runs 14 residues. The ends were cut back, 7 bases at V and 2 bases at J, with 14 bases in the middle. Per the germline V gene, CDR1 is MNHNY and CDR2 is SVGAGI (reference sequence). The CDR3 loop reads CASKTGGFQETQYF. The DNA of the CDR3 is TGTGCCAGCAAAACCGGCGGGTTTCAAGAGACCCAGTACTTC.

V usage is TRBV27 and J usage is TRBJ2-7; 9 bases line up with TRBD2. V lost 4 bases to trimming and J lost 6 bases; unmatched junction nucleotides: 4. Germline V gives CDR1 MNHEY, CDR2 SMNVEV (reference sequence). The CDR3 extends over 13 amino acids. The CDR3 nucleotides are TGTGCCAGCAGTTCACGACTAGCGGTCGAGCAGTACTTC. Its translation: CASSSRLAVEQYF.

The chain couples TRBV2 to TRBJ1-3; D remains ambiguous. The CDR3 extends over 12 amino acids. Germline CDR1 reads SNHLY; CDR2 reads FYNNEI. The ends were cut back, 4 bases at V and 4 bases at J, with 5 bases in the middle. The CDR3 coding sequence is TGTGCCAGCAGTGTCCCAGGAAACACCATATATTTT. Its translation is CASSVPGNTIYF.

The rearrangement links TRBV1 to TRBJ1-3; no DNA check was done on the table's D call, TRBD1. TRBV1 is assigned pseudogene status. The CDR3 is 18 amino acids. CDR3 DNA: TGCACCAGCAGCCAAGGAGACAGCTATGCGAGCTCTGGAAACACCATATATTTT. Translating it yields CTSSQGDSYASSGNTIYF.

The count of this clone is one. J is TRBJ2-5 and V is TRBV4-1; 8 nucleotides line up with TRBD2. This CDR3 contains 15 residues. Germline assignment: CDR1 MGHRA and CDR2 YSYEKL. The trim removed 2 bases at V and 5 bases at J, leaving 7 bases unmatched. The CDR3 DNA reads as TGCGCCAGCAGCCAAAGGGGGACTAGTAAGGAGACCCAGTACTTC. It translates to CASSQRGTSKETQYF.

This chain joins TRBV11-2 and TRBJ1-1; 7 bases match TRBD1. Per germline, CDR1 SGHAT and CDR2 FQNNGV. J lost 2 bases, V lost 2 bases, and 2 bases had no gene match. The CDR3 extends over 14 amino acids. CDR3 loop: CASSLRGRNTEAFF. In DNA, the CDR3 is TGTGCCAGCAGCTTAAGGGGGCGAAACACTGAAGCTTTCTTT.

In this sample, this clone turned up once. The gene calls are TRBV18 and TRBJ2-7, with D possibly TRBD1 on 5 matching bases. The germline V gene has CDR1 KGHSH and CDR2 LQKENI. Trimming stripped 1 base from V and 0 bases from J, with 7 bases between. This CDR3 comprises 14 residues. CDR3 loop: CASSPLDSSYEQYF. Here the CDR3 DNA reads TGTGCCAGCTCACCACTTGACAGCTCCTACGAGCAGTACTTC.

This sequence joins TRBV6-5 and TRBJ2-6; no clear D. Germline V gene sequence: CDR1 MNHEY, CDR2 SVGAGI. Trimming removed 0 bases from V and 2 bases from J, with 8 bases in between. There are 16 residues in the CDR3. CDR3 nucleotide sequence: TGTGCCAGCAGTTACTCCCTCCTTGCTGGGGCCAACGTCCTGACTTTC. Residues: CASSYSLLAGANVLTF.

The chain couples TRBV5-1 to TRBJ2-5; maybe TRBD1 (6 bases). Between the trimmed V and J ends, which lost 2 bases and 5 bases, there was a span of 10 bases. The CDR3 has 13 amino acids. CDR1 is SGHRS, CDR2 YFSETQ, per germline. The CDR3 region is CASSLRTDETQYF. CDR3 in DNA: TGCGCCAGCAGCTTACGGACAGACGAGACCCAGTACTTC. Full variable domain (remainder filled in from reference TRBV5-1 and TRBJ2-5): KAGVTQTPRYLIKTRGQQVTLSCSPISGHRSVSWYQQTPGQGLQFLFEYFSETQRNKGNFPGRFSGRQFSNSRSEMNVSTLELGDSALYLCASSLRTDETQYFGPGTRLLVL.

The CDR3 bases are TGTGCCTGGAGATTATACTATGGCTACACCTTC. This codes for CAWRLYYGYTF. V is TRBV30 and J is TRBJ1-2; D gene unclear. Trimming removed 3 bases at V and 3 bases at J, with 5 bases between. The CDR3 has 11 residues. Germline V gives CDR1 GTSNPN, CDR2 SVGIG (reference sequence).

V usage is TRBV9 and J usage is TRBJ1-4, with 7 bases that match TRBD1. CDR3 length: 17 amino acids. After removal of 4 bases from V and 2 bases from J, the junction contained 11 bases not matched to a gene. Germline lookup yields CDR1 SGDLS and CDR2 YYNGEE. The CDR3 is CASSRLTGRFTNEKLFF. CDR3 DNA: TGTGCCAGCAGCCGCCTGACAGGGAGATTTACTAATGAAAAACTGTTTTTT. The full variable domain, completed using reference TRBV9 and TRBJ1-4, is DSGVTQTPKHLITATGQRVTLRCSPRSGDLSVYWYQQSLDQGLQFLIQYYNGEERAKGNILERFSAQQFPDLHSELNLSSLELGDSALYFCASSRLTGRFTNEKLFFGSGTQLSVL.

V usage is TRBV2 and J usage is TRBJ1-1; the D is unclear. The germline V gene encodes CDR1 SNHLY and CDR2 FYNNEI. V was pared by 6 bases and J by 3 bases, with 17 bases between. The CDR3 runs 15 residues. The CDR3 spells CASRMEGGRYTEAFF. The CDR3, as DNA: TGTGCCAGCAGGATGGAAGGTGGGAGGTACACTGAAGCTTTCTTT.

The V and J genes are TRBV7-9 and TRBJ2-3; 10 bases are a match to TRBD1. CDR3 length: 15 amino acids. In germline, CDR1 is SEHNR, CDR2 FQNEAQ (reference sequence). J was trimmed by 6 bases and V by 5 bases; bases with no gene match: 8. CDR3 coding DNA: TGTGCCAGCAGCGCACCCGGACAGGGGGGGGATACGCAGTATTTT. Translation: CASSAPGQGGDTQYF.

The chain uses TRBV27 and TRBJ2-1; TRBD2 agrees at 9 bases. The V gene end was trimmed by 2 bases and the J gene end by 4 bases; junction bases not matched to a gene: 6. This CDR3 is 16 amino acids long. Germline V gene data show CDR1 as MNHEY and CDR2 as SMNVEV (reference sequence). The CDR3 nucleotides read TGTGCCAGCAGTTTAATATTCCTAGCGGGGTACAATGAGCAGTTCTTC. Translation gives CASSLIFLAGYNEQFF.

The chain joins TRBV6-6 to TRBJ2-1, with TRBD2 matching over 9 bases. Germline V lookup: CDR1 MNHNY, CDR2 SVGAGI (reference sequence). The CDR3 runs to 16 residues. With V trimmed by 6 bases and J by 9 bases, 15 bases remained unmatched. CDR3 DNA: TGTGCCAGCAGGGAGGGAAGCGGCGGGAGGGAGGGTGAGCAGTTCTTC. It specifies CASREGSGGREGEQFF.

The chain uses TRBV14 and TRBJ1-1; D is possibly TRBD1 (6 bases). The CDR3 is made up of 14 amino acids. Germline V gives CDR1 SGHDN, CDR2 FVKESK. V was shortened by 4 bases and J by 6 bases, with 15 bases between the two germline ends. Written as DNA, the CDR3 is TGTGCCAGCAGCCGGGAGGGGGAGGGCCCTGAAGCTTTCTTT. Protein: CASSREGEGPEAFF.

This chain links TRBV2 with TRBJ2-1, with no clear D. This CDR3 spans 16 amino acids. Germline loops: CDR1 SNHLY, CDR2 FYNNEI. The V end lost 6 bases, the J end lost 8 bases, and 23 bases lay between the germline ends. The CDR3 DNA reads as TGTGCCAGCAGCGACCGGGTAACGCGCCCCGGCGATGAGCAGTTCTTC. Its protein product is CASSDRVTRPGDEQFF.

Notes on this clone: Other nucleotide sequences in the sample specify the same CDR3. The chain combines TRBV27 with TRBJ1-5; D is undetermined. Trimming left V 5 bases short and J 3 bases short, with 8 bases between. The CDR3 is made up of 13 amino acids. Per the germline V gene, CDR1 is MNHEY and CDR2 is SMNVEV (reference sequence). CDR3 nucleotide sequence: TGTGCCAGCAGTCTCTCTGTCAATCAGCCCCAGCATTTT. Encoded protein: CASSLSVNQPQHF.

Note on this clone: One end of the junction does not line up with germline, which may come from a read error. The genes are TRBV15 and TRBJ1-5, with a possible D match to TRBD1 (6 bases). CDR1 is LNHNV, CDR2 YYDKDF, per germline (reference sequence). The CDR3 covers 15 residues. In DNA form, the CDR3 reads TGTGCCACCAACAGAGACTCCGGGACACAGCAGCCCCAGCATTTT. This gives the protein CATNRDSGTQQPQHF.